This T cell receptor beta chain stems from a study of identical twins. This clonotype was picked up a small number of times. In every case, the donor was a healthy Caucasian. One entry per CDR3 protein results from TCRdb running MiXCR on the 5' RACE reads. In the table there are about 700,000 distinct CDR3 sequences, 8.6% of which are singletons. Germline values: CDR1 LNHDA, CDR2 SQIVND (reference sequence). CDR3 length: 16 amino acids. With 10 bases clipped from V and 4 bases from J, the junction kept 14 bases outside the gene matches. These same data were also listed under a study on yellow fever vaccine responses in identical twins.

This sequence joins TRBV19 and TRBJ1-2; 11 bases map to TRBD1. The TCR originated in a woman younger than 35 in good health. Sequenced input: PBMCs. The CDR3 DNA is TGTGCCACCATCCCCCCGGACAGGGGGCTAGGCTATGGCTACACCTTC. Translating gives CATIPPDRGLGYGYTF.